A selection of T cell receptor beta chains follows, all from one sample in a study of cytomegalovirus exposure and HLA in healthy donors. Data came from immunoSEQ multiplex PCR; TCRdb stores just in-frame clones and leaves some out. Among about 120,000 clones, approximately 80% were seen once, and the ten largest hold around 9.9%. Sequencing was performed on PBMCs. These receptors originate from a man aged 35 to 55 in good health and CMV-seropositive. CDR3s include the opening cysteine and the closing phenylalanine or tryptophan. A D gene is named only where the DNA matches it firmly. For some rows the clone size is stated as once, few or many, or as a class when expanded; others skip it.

CDR3 DNA: TGTGCCAGCAGCTTAGCGCCGGTCAGGGAAAATCAGCCCCAGCATTTT
CDR3 protein: CASSLAPVRENQPQHF
J gene: TRBJ1-5
D gene: -
V gene: TRBV7-2
clone size: -

CDR3 DNA: TGTGCCAGCAGCTTAGAGGGGGGGAACTCCTACGAGCAGTACTTC
CDR3 protein: CASSLEGGNSYEQYF
J gene: TRBJ2-7
D gene: -
V gene: TRBV7-6
clone size: -

CDR3 DNA: TGTGCCAGCTCACCACCGCGGGGGGCGAGCACAGATACGCAGTATTTT
CDR3 protein: CASSPPRGASTDTQYF
J gene: TRBJ2-3
D gene: TRBD2
V gene: TRBV18
clone size: -

CDR3 DNA: TGCGCCAGCAGCCACTACAGGGTAGGGGTCCTGGGCAAAAACATTCAGTACTTC
CDR3 protein: CASSHYRVGVLGKNIQYF
J gene: TRBJ2-4
D gene: -
V gene: TRBV4-1
clone size: many

CDR3 DNA: TGTGCCAGCTCACCACCGGGACAGGGTGGCGGCTACACCTTC
CDR3 protein: CASSPPGQGGGYTF
J gene: TRBJ1-2
D gene: TRBD1
V gene: TRBV18
clone size: -

CDR3 DNA: TGTGCCAGCAGCACTCAGGACAGGGCGTACGAGCAGTACTTC
CDR3 protein: CASSTQDRAYEQYF
J gene: TRBJ2-7
D gene: TRBD1
V gene: TRBV7-9
clone size: -

CDR3 DNA: TGTGCCAGCAGTTACTCTGAACCGGTGAACACTGAAGCTTTCTTT
CDR3 protein: CASSYSEPVNTEAFF
J gene: TRBJ1-1
D gene: -
V gene: TRBV6-5
clone size: -

CDR3 DNA: TGCGCCAGCAGCTTGCTCCTCTCTGGGGCCAACGGCCTGACTTTC
CDR3 protein: CASSLLLSGANGLTF
J gene: TRBJ2-6
D gene: -
V gene: TRBV5-1
clone size: -

CDR3 DNA: TGTGCCAGCAGCTTTTCTGGCGGCCGCACAGATACGCAGTATTTT
CDR3 protein: CASSFSGGRTDTQYF
J gene: TRBJ2-3
D gene: -
V gene: TRBV11-3
clone size: -

CDR3 DNA: TGCGCCAGCAGCTTCCGACTAGCGGGGGATGGAGCAGATACGCAGTATTTT
CDR3 protein: CASSFRLAGDGADTQYF
J gene: TRBJ2-3
D gene: TRBD2
V gene: TRBV5-1
clone size: -

CDR3 DNA: TGTGCCAGCAGCCCTTGGGACAGGGGAGTTCGAGCTTTCTTT
CDR3 protein: CASSPWDRGVRAFF
J gene: TRBJ1-1
D gene: TRBD1
V gene: TRBV7-8
clone size: -

CDR3 DNA: TGCGCCAGCAGCCAACGAGCGGGGGCTACGAACACCGGGGAGCTGTTTTTT
CDR3 protein: CASSQRAGATNTGELFF
J gene: TRBJ2-2
D gene: TRBD2
V gene: TRBV4-1
clone size: once

CDR3 DNA: TGTGCCAGCAGCTCGCGGACAGGGGGGGATGAAAAACTGTTTTTT
CDR3 protein: CASSSRTGGDEKLFF
J gene: TRBJ1-4
D gene: TRBD1
V gene: TRBV4-2
clone size: -

CDR3 DNA: TGTGCCAGCTCACCGAAGGGGAACAGGGGAAGCAATCAGCCCCAGCATTTT
CDR3 protein: CASSPKGNRGSNQPQHF
J gene: TRBJ1-5
D gene: TRBD1
V gene: TRBV18
clone size: -

CDR3 DNA: TGCGCCAGCAGCTTGCCAGGGACAGGGGGCACTGGGGAGCTGTTTTTT
CDR3 protein: CASSLPGTGGTGELFF
J gene: TRBJ2-2
D gene: TRBD1
V gene: TRBV5-1
clone size: -

CDR3 DNA: TGTGCCAGCAACCCTTATGAGGACAGGGGGGAATACGAGCAGTACTTC
CDR3 protein: CASNPYEDRGEYEQYF
J gene: TRBJ2-7
D gene: TRBD1
V gene: TRBV11-1
clone size: -

CDR3 DNA: TGTGCCAGCAGCCCCCGCTCGGGACAGGGGCCAGATACGCAGTATTTT
CDR3 protein: CASSPRSGQGPDTQYF
J gene: TRBJ2-3
D gene: TRBD1
V gene: TRBV7-9
clone size: -

CDR3 DNA: TGTGCCAGCAGAATGACAGGGAACTCCTATGGCTACACCTTC
CDR3 protein: CASRMTGNSYGYTF
J gene: TRBJ1-2
D gene: TRBD1
V gene: TRBV27
clone size: -

CDR3 DNA: TGTGCCAGCATCAAGACGGGTGCACTTTCATATGGCTACACCTTC
CDR3 protein: CASIKTGALSYGYTF
J gene: TRBJ1-2
D gene: -
V gene: TRBV2
clone size: few

CDR3 DNA: TGTGCCAGCAGCGTCAACGGGGGGGGTTCACCCCTCCACTTT
CDR3 protein: CASSVNGGGSPLHF
J gene: TRBJ1-6
D gene: -
V gene: TRBV7-6
clone size: -

CDR3 DNA: TGTGCCAGCAGATTGGGACAGGTGACTAATCAGCCCCAGCATTTT
CDR3 protein: CASRLGQVTNQPQHF
J gene: TRBJ1-5
D gene: TRBD1
V gene: TRBV5-8
clone size: -

CDR3 DNA: TGTGCCAGCAGCCAAGGGGCCAACTATGGCTACACCTTC
CDR3 protein: CASSQGANYGYTF
J gene: TRBJ1-2
D gene: -
V gene: TRBV7-2
clone size: -

CDR3 DNA: TGTGCCAGCAAAAGGACATCCTATAATTCACCCCTCCACTTT
CDR3 protein: CASKRTSYNSPLHF
J gene: TRBJ1-6
D gene: -
V gene: TRBV27
clone size: -

CDR3 DNA: TGTGCCAGCAATCCTCTTAGCGGGTCTAGCACAGATACGCAGTATTTT
CDR3 protein: CASNPLSGSSTDTQYF
J gene: TRBJ2-3
D gene: TRBD2
V gene: TRBV27
clone size: few

CDR3 DNA: TGTGCCAGCCGGACAGGGGGCTACGAGCAGTACTTC
CDR3 protein: CASRTGGYEQYF
J gene: TRBJ2-7
D gene: TRBD1
V gene: TRBV2
clone size: -

CDR3 DNA: TGTGCCAGTAGTGCACCGGGACAGACCTACGAGCAGTACTTC
CDR3 protein: CASSAPGQTYEQYF
J gene: TRBJ2-7
D gene: TRBD1
V gene: TRBV19
clone size: -

CDR3 DNA: TGTGCCAGCGGGCCACGGGAAAAACTGTTTTTT
CDR3 protein: CASGPREKLFF
J gene: TRBJ1-4
D gene: -
V gene: TRBV2
clone size: -

CDR3 DNA: TGTGCCAGTAGTCAAGCCTTTCCTCCGGGACAGGCCTACGAGCAGTACTTC
CDR3 protein: CASSQAFPPGQAYEQYF
J gene: TRBJ2-7
D gene: TRBD1
V gene: TRBV19
clone size: -

CDR3 DNA: TGTGCCAGCAGTTTTAAGGGACAGGTGTACGAGCAGTACTTC
CDR3 protein: CASSFKGQVYEQYF
J gene: TRBJ2-7
D gene: TRBD1
V gene: TRBV27
clone size: -

CDR3 DNA: TGTGCCAGTAGTATAGGACTAGCGGACGAGCAGTTCTTC
CDR3 protein: CASSIGLADEQFF
J gene: TRBJ2-1
D gene: TRBD2
V gene: TRBV19
clone size: -

CDR3 DNA: TGCGCCAGCAGCTCCGGGACAGGGGGATCATCCTACAATGAGCAGTTCTTC
CDR3 protein: CASSSGTGGSSYNEQFF
J gene: TRBJ2-1
D gene: TRBD1
V gene: TRBV5-1
clone size: few

CDR3 DNA: TGTGCCAGCAGTTTGTCGCAGGGGACTACAAACTATGGCTACACCTTC
CDR3 protein: CASSLSQGTTNYGYTF
J gene: TRBJ1-2
D gene: -
V gene: TRBV2
clone size: -

CDR3 DNA: TGTGCTAGTGGTTTGGGGTCCGGGACATTCGCTGAAGCTTTCTTT
CDR3 protein: CASGLGSGTFAEAFF
J gene: TRBJ1-1
D gene: -
V gene: TRBV12-5
clone size: -

CDR3 DNA: TGCGCCTCGCGGTCCTCTGGAAACACCATATATTTT
CDR3 protein: CASRSSGNTIYF
J gene: TRBJ1-3
D gene: -
V gene: TRBV4-1
clone size: -

CDR3 DNA: TGTGCCATCAGTGAGTCTGAGCGGGGGGAACACAATGAGCAGTTCTTC
CDR3 protein: CAISESERGEHNEQFF
J gene: TRBJ2-1
D gene: TRBD2
V gene: TRBV10-3
clone size: -

CDR3 DNA: TGTGCCAGCAGTTACTCCAATGTCTACGAGCAGTACTTC
CDR3 protein: CASSYSNVYEQYF
J gene: TRBJ2-7
D gene: -
V gene: TRBV6-5
clone size: -

CDR3 DNA: TGTGCCAGCTCACAGGACAAGGGAAATGAAAAACTGTTTTTT
CDR3 protein: CASSQDKGNEKLFF
J gene: TRBJ1-4
D gene: -
V gene: TRBV18
clone size: -

CDR3 DNA: TGTGCCAGCAGCCCGGGGGTCGGGACGAGGGCCAATCAGCCCCAGCATTTT
CDR3 protein: CASSPGVGTRANQPQHF
J gene: TRBJ1-5
D gene: -
V gene: TRBV7-9
clone size: once

CDR3 DNA: TGTTCCAGCAGCTTCCGGGACTATTCCTACGAGCAGTACTTC
CDR3 protein: CSSSFRDYSYEQYF
J gene: TRBJ2-7
D gene: TRBD2
V gene: TRBV7-9
clone size: -

CDR3 DNA: TGTGCCAGCAGCTTCCCAGGACAGGTGGGGAGTAGGTTCTTC
CDR3 protein: CASSFPGQVGSRFF
J gene: TRBJ2-1
D gene: TRBD1
V gene: TRBV5-8
clone size: -

CDR3 DNA: TGTGCCAGCAGCCAAGGGACAGGGACTGGCTACACCTTC
CDR3 protein: CASSQGTGTGYTF
J gene: TRBJ1-2
D gene: TRBD1
V gene: TRBV14
clone size: -

CDR3 DNA: TGTGCCAGCAGAGTCAGCTCCTATAATTCACCCCTCCACTTT
CDR3 protein: CASRVSSYNSPLHF
J gene: TRBJ1-6
D gene: -
V gene: TRBV6-5
clone size: -

CDR3 DNA: TGTGCCAGCAGCGTAGAAGGGGGGCCCCAGCATTTT
CDR3 protein: CASSVEGGPQHF
J gene: TRBJ1-5
D gene: -
V gene: TRBV9
clone size: -

CDR3 DNA: TGTGCCTGGAGTGTACGGTTCGGGGTTGCTCAGCCCCAGCATTTT
CDR3 protein: CAWSVRFGVAQPQHF
J gene: TRBJ1-5
D gene: -
V gene: TRBV30
clone size: -

CDR3 DNA: TGTGCCTGCTCCGCACTAACAGGAAACACTGAAGCTTTCTTT
CDR3 protein: CACSALTGNTEAFF
J gene: TRBJ1-1
D gene: -
V gene: TRBV30
clone size: -

CDR3 DNA: TGTGCCAGCAGCATAGGACACCTCACAGATACGCAGTATTTT
CDR3 protein: CASSIGHLTDTQYF
J gene: TRBJ2-3
D gene: -
V gene: TRBV7-9
clone size: -

CDR3 DNA: TGTGCCAGCAGGCGGACTAGCGGGGGGGCTGACAATGAGCAGTTCTTC
CDR3 protein: CASRRTSGGADNEQFF
J gene: TRBJ2-1
D gene: TRBD2
V gene: TRBV7-9
clone size: -

CDR3 DNA: TGTGCCAGCAGTACCTTAGCGGGGGGGATTCATGAGCAGTTCTTC
CDR3 protein: CASSTLAGGIHEQFF
J gene: TRBJ2-1
D gene: TRBD2
V gene: TRBV6-5
clone size: -

CDR3 DNA: TGTGCCAGCAGTGCTATTGAGGGCACTGAAGCTTTCTTT
CDR3 protein: CASSAIEGTEAFF
J gene: TRBJ1-1
D gene: -
V gene: TRBV6-5
clone size: -

CDR3 DNA: TGTGCCAGCAGCGACTCGGCCGGGACAGGGGGCGTGCAGCCCCAGCATTTT
CDR3 protein: CASSDSAGTGGVQPQHF
J gene: TRBJ1-5
D gene: TRBD1
V gene: TRBV9
clone size: -

CDR3 DNA: TGTGCCAGCACCCGAGTCTCCTCTGGGGCCAACGTCCTGACTTTC
CDR3 protein: CASTRVSSGANVLTF
J gene: TRBJ2-6
D gene: -
V gene: TRBV6-1
clone size: few

CDR3 DNA: TGTGCCAGCAAGACAGGGGCCCGTAATTCACCCCTCCACTTT
CDR3 protein: CASKTGARNSPLHF
J gene: TRBJ1-6
D gene: TRBD1
V gene: TRBV27
clone size: few

CDR3 DNA: TGCGCCAGCAGTTTGGTAGCGGGGCCCACCGGGGAGCTGTTTTTT
CDR3 protein: CASSLVAGPTGELFF
J gene: TRBJ2-2
D gene: TRBD2
V gene: TRBV5-1
clone size: -

CDR3 DNA: TGCGCCAGCAGCTTGGTCGCGGGGAACACTGAAGCTTTCTTT
CDR3 protein: CASSLVAGNTEAFF
J gene: TRBJ1-1
D gene: -
V gene: TRBV5-1
clone size: -

CDR3 DNA: TGTGCCAGCAGCTCCTCGGGCCAAGAGACCCAGTACTTC
CDR3 protein: CASSSSGQETQYF
J gene: TRBJ2-5
D gene: -
V gene: TRBV11-3
clone size: -

CDR3 DNA: TGTGCCAGCAGTTACTCCCTGTCTAGCAATCAGCCCCAGCATTTT
CDR3 protein: CASSYSLSSNQPQHF
J gene: TRBJ1-5
D gene: -
V gene: TRBV6-5
clone size: -

CDR3 DNA: TGTGCCAGTAGTATAAGACTTTACACCGGGGAGCTGTTTTTT
CDR3 protein: CASSIRLYTGELFF
J gene: TRBJ2-2
D gene: -
V gene: TRBV19
clone size: -

CDR3 DNA: TGTGCCAGCAGCTTAACAGGGACCAACTACGAGCAGTACTTC
CDR3 protein: CASSLTGTNYEQYF
J gene: TRBJ2-7
D gene: -
V gene: TRBV7-9
clone size: -

CDR3 DNA: TGTGCCAGCAGCCGACAGGGAGGAACAGATACGCAGTATTTT
CDR3 protein: CASSRQGGTDTQYF
J gene: TRBJ2-3
D gene: -
V gene: TRBV27
clone size: few